A single sample is the source of the 24 T cell receptor beta chains below, sequenced in a study of OX40 agonist ivuxolimab in advanced cancers. Measured with immunoSEQ multiplex PCR; TCRdb has only the in-frame clones, and not every one. The table includes roughly 70,000 clones, 82% detected once. Sequences were derived from CD4+ or CD8+ T cells sorted from blood, sampled in a trial of the OX40 agonist ivuxolimab. Source of these receptors: an adult with an advanced solid tumor such as melanoma, head and neck, liver or kidney cancer.

The chain carries TRBV30 and TRBJ2-1, with D hard to call. The CDR3 is 14 amino acids. Germline V gives CDR1 GTSNPN, CDR2 SVGIG (reference sequence). V was shortened by 7 bases and J by 2 bases, with 15 bases between the two germline ends. The CDR3 region is CASTTPGTYNEQFF. In nucleotides, the CDR3 is TGTGCCTCGACGACTCCTGGCACCTACAATGAGCAGTTCTTC.

This clone was counted once. DNA for the CDR3: TGTGCCAGCAGCTACACTAGCGGGGGGACCAATGAGCAGTTCTTC. This gives the protein CASSYTSGGTNEQFF. The genes are TRBV11-2 and TRBJ2-1, with 12 bases aligning to TRBD2. V gave up 4 bases and J gave up 6 bases; unmatched junction bases: 4. Germline V CDR1 and CDR2: SGHAT, FQNNGV. There are 15 residues in the CDR3.

J is TRBJ2-5 and V is TRBV10-3; D remains ambiguous. Trimming removed 2 bases at V and 1 base at J, with 2 bases between. CDR3 length: 12 residues. Germline V CDR1 and CDR2: ENHRY, SYGVKD. This CDR3 reads CAISEIQETQYF. CDR3 bases: TGTGCCATCAGTGAGATCCAAGAGACCCAGTACTTC.

The CDR3 loop reads CATSRTRTLNIQYF. Here the CDR3 DNA reads TGTGCCACCAGCAGAACCCGGACTTTAAACATTCAGTACTTC. The gene calls are TRBV15 and TRBJ2-4; tentatively, D is TRBD2 (5 bases). The germline V and J ends were trimmed by 2 bases and 6 bases, with 11 bases remaining between them. The germline V gene has CDR1 LNHNV and CDR2 YYDKDF (reference sequence). This CDR3 spans 14 amino acids.

J is TRBJ1-1 and V is TRBV30; 9 nucleotides line up with TRBD1. V dropped 2 bases and J dropped 5; count of bases not matched to a gene: 9. CDR1 and CDR2 from the germline V gene are GTSNPN and SVGIG (reference sequence). This CDR3 spans 15 amino acids. The CDR3 loop is CAWSYRGRRGTEAFF. CDR3 nucleotides: TGTGCCTGGAGTTACAGGGGGCGGCGTGGAACTGAAGCTTTCTTT.

The chain carries TRBV6-5 and TRBJ2-1; tentatively, D is TRBD1 (6 bases). The V gene's germline CDR1 is MNHEY and CDR2 SVGAGI. V shed 6 bases and J shed 4 bases, with 13 bases lying between them. This CDR3 comprises 14 residues. This CDR3 reads CASSYRDTYNEQFF. The CDR3 DNA reads TGTGCCAGCAGCTACCGGGACACATACAATGAGCAGTTCTTC.

The V call is TRBV28, the J call TRBJ2-1; 9 nucleotides match TRBD2. This CDR3 is 15 amino acids long. Germline V gene sequence: CDR1 MDHEN, CDR2 SYDVKM. The ends lost 7 bases at V and 0 bases at J; junction bases unmatched: 4. The CDR3 region is CASIRSGGSYNEQFF. DNA of the CDR3: TGTGCCAGCATTCGTAGCGGGGGCTCCTACAATGAGCAGTTCTTC. Complete variable domain (other parts from reference TRBV28 and TRBJ2-1): DVKVTQSSRYLVKRTGEKVFLECVQDMDHENMFWYRQDPGLGLRLIYFSYDVKMKEKGDIPEGYSVSREKKERFSLILESASTNQTSMYLCASIRSGGSYNEQFFGPGTRLTVL.

The rearrangement links TRBV5-8 to TRBJ1-6; a weak D match, TRBD1 (6 bases). The CDR3 contains 14 residues. The germline CDR1 and CDR2 sequences are SGHTS and YDEGEE. Trimming removed 2 bases at V and 6 bases at J, with 9 bases between. Written as DNA, the CDR3 is TGTGCCAGCAGCTTTGGACAGATTAATTCACCCCTCCACTTT. It yields the protein CASSFGQINSPLHF.

This clone turned up a few times. The V gene is TRBV30, the J gene TRBJ2-2; TRBD2 agrees at 10 bases. Trimming at V came to 2 bases and at J to 4 bases, leaving 4 bases not matched to a gene. The germline gives CDR1 GTSNPN, CDR2 SVGIG (reference sequence). The CDR3 spans 15 residues. CDR3 loop: CAWSRLAGVTGELFF. The CDR3 bases are TGTGCCTGGAGTAGGCTAGCGGGAGTCACCGGGGAGCTGTTTTTT.

This chain uses TRBV5-1 with TRBJ1-1, with D perhaps TRBD1 (5 bases). The CDR3 loop spans 14 amino acids. V lost 0 bases to trimming and J lost 6 bases, with 12 bases between them. Germline CDR1 is SGHRS and CDR2 is YFSETQ. The CDR3 loop is CASSLAAGIPEAFF. The CDR3 nucleotides read TGCGCCAGCAGCTTGGCTGCAGGGATCCCTGAAGCTTTCTTT.

This chain connects TRBV6-5 to TRBJ2-4; perhaps TRBD2 as D (6 bases). Trimming shortened V by 5 bases and J by 1 base, and 6 bases separated the two germline ends. The CDR3 totals 13 residues. CDR1 and CDR2 from the germline V gene are MNHEY and SVGAGI. CDR3 sequence (DNA): TGTGCCAGCAGTGGAGGGGCCAAAAACATTCAGTACTTC. It translates to CASSGGAKNIQYF.

This clone showed up just a few times. The V call is TRBV6-1, the J call TRBJ2-6; 8 nucleotides match TRBD1. The germline CDR1 and CDR2 sequences are MNHNS and SASEGT. This CDR3 contains 16 residues. V was clipped by 3 bases and J by 4 bases; unmatched bases: 5. CDR3 residues: CASSDQTGAGANVLTF. DNA of the CDR3: TGTGCCAGCAGTGACCAGACAGGGGCGGGGGCCAACGTCCTGACTTTC.

V usage is TRBV7-9 and J usage is TRBJ2-3, with TRBD2 matching over 7 bases. The CDR3 extends over 16 amino acids. After removal of 1 base from V and 2 bases from J, the junction contained 6 bases not matched to a gene. Per germline, CDR1 SEHNR and CDR2 FQNEAQ (reference sequence). The CDR3 loop is CASSLGERENTDTQYF. The CDR3 DNA reads as TGTGCCAGCAGCTTAGGGGAGCGGGAAAACACAGATACGCAGTATTTT.

The chain links TRBV10-1 to TRBJ1-2; D gene unclear. This CDR3 region has 16 residues. Per the germline V gene, CDR1 is WNHNN and CDR2 is SYGVQD (reference sequence). The V end lost 0 bases, the J end lost 4 bases, and 15 bases lay between the germline ends. Here the CDR3 reads CASSESALGNRYGYTF. CDR3 bases: TGCGCCAGCAGTGAGTCGGCTTTAGGGAATCGCTATGGCTACACCTTC.

The chain links TRBV5-1 to TRBJ1-4; D remains unclear. Germline V gene lookup returns CDR1 SGHRS and CDR2 YFSETQ. The V end lost 0 bases, the J end lost 6 bases, and 9 bases lay between the germline ends. This CDR3 comprises 14 residues. For the CDR3, the DNA is TGCGCCAGCAGCTTGGTCGGGAAGGATGAAAAACTGTTTTTT. This encodes CASSLVGKDEKLFF.

The chain has TRBV18 and TRBJ1-2; D remains ambiguous. V dropped 2 bases and J dropped 4 bases, with 17 bases sitting between them. CDR1 and CDR2 (germline): KGHSH, LQKENI. The CDR3 runs 16 residues. DNA of the CDR3: TGTGCCAGCTCACCAGAAGCGGGTAAAGCAGTCTATGGCTACACCTTC. Its protein is CASSPEAGKAVYGYTF.

The chain is built from TRBV13 and TRBJ2-7; TRBD2 matches 12 bases. CDR3 length: 17 amino acids. The J segment lost 7 bases and the V segment lost 5 bases, leaving 15 bases of the junction unmatched. Germline values: CDR1 PRHDT, CDR2 FYEKMQ (reference sequence). Here the CDR3 reads CASSPPRASGRAGEQYF. The CDR3 region has the DNA TGTGCCAGCAGCCCCCCTCGGGCTAGCGGGAGGGCCGGGGAGCAGTACTTC.

V and J are TRBV28 and TRBJ1-6; D ambiguous. The ends were cut back, 10 bases at V and 9 bases at J, with 25 bases in the middle. Germline V CDR1 and CDR2: MDHEN, SYDVKM. CDR3 size: 16 residues. Here the CDR3 reads CAIRSGVLGDRSPLHF. The CDR3 DNA follows: TGTGCCATCAGGTCGGGAGTTCTTGGGGATCGTTCACCCCTCCACTTT.

This rearrangement joins TRBV7-9 to TRBJ2-2, with 7 bases that match TRBD1. The CDR3 runs to 15 residues. V lost 2 bases to trimming and J lost 3 bases; unmatched junction nucleotides: 3. Germline V gene sequence: CDR1 SEHNR, CDR2 FQNEAQ (reference sequence). CDR3 bases: TGTGCCAGCAGCTTAAGGGACAGCTACACCGGGGAGCTGTTTTTT. Protein product: CASSLRDSYTGELFF.

The chain uses TRBV6-5 and TRBJ2-7; tentatively, D is TRBD2 (5 bases). This CDR3 spans 15 amino acids. V was cut by 2 bases and J by 1 base, with 12 bases left in between. Germline-derived CDR1 and CDR2 are MNHEY and SVGAGI. This CDR3 is CASSYAGISSYEQYF. CDR3 DNA: TGTGCCAGCAGTTACGCCGGGATTTCTTCCTACGAGCAGTACTTC.

The rearrangement joins TRBV7-2 to TRBJ1-2; 9 nucleotides match TRBD1. Germline V gives CDR1 SGHTA, CDR2 FQGNSA. With V trimmed by 4 bases and J by 8 bases, 14 bases remained unmatched. This CDR3 is built from 16 residues. Here the CDR3 DNA reads TGTGCCAGCAGCTACGCCGGGCCGGGACAGGGCGCCGGCTACACCTTC. Its protein is CASSYAGPGQGAGYTF. Full variable domain (rest looked up from reference TRBV7-2 and TRBJ1-2): GAGVSQSPSNKVTEKGKDVELRCDPISGHTALYWYRQSLGQGLEFLIYFQGNSAPDKSGLPSDRFSAERTGGSVSTLTIQRTQQEDSAVYLCASSYAGPGQGAGYTFGSGTRLTVV.

The chain is built from TRBV29-1 and TRBJ2-3; the D gene could be TRBD1 or TRBD2 (5 bases each). CDR1 SQVTM and CDR2 ANQGSEA come from the germline V gene. The CDR3 has 14 amino acids. The V gene lost 7 bases and the J gene lost 4 bases, with 18 bases spanning the gap. CDR3 in DNA: TGCAGCGCTGCCCGCCTACCGGGGCCAGATACGCAGTATTTT. It is translated as CSAARLPGPDTQYF.

This clone came up a few times. The DNA for the CDR3 is TGCGCCAGCAGTGACAGATTGAACACTGAAGCTTTCTTT. It translates to CASSDRLNTEAFF. The chain recombines TRBV5-1 with TRBJ1-1; TRBD1 is a possible D gene (5 bases). CDR1 and CDR2 (germline): SGHRS, YFSETQ. The V end lost 5 bases, the J end lost 0 bases, and 8 bases lay between the germline ends. This CDR3 comprises 13 residues.

The chain employs TRBV7-9 and TRBJ2-3; D uncertain. V was shortened by 6 bases and J by 2 bases, with 6 bases between the two germline ends. Per germline, CDR1 SEHNR and CDR2 FQNEAQ (reference sequence). There are 12 residues in the CDR3. CDR3 coding DNA: TGTGCCAGCAGTCCTTCCACAGATACGCAGTATTTT. Translating gives CASSPSTDTQYF.